Sequencing of this T cell receptor beta chain was carried out in a study of blood T cell repertoires in COVID-19 (dated by TCRdb to the early 2020s). Looking at the study overall: The collaborator samples originated in the United States, Italy and Spain and spanned the acute and convalescent phases of COVID-19. The dataset comprised deeply sampled blood TCRbeta repertoires from subjects exposed to, actively infected with, or recovered from COVID-19. A de-identified subject ID, COVID-19 status, age in years and sex were almost always included in the sample metadata. Where HLA class I and class II types were available, the types were taken from metadata supplied by the sample provider, not from assay-based typing. The prospective study material was composed of cDNA or gDNA derived from T cells, B-cell-depleted T cells, or PBMCs. The repertoires were made available in a free public database intended to serve as a resource for research on the immune response to SARS-CoV-2. The samples were drawn from the first 160 participants of the ongoing ImmuneRACE study and from more than 1,000 subjects provided by 6 global collaborators.

Participants in the prospective study were enrolled through a virtual design, were aged roughly 18 to 100 years, and lived in approximately 24 United States geographic areas. In the prospective study, participants were assigned to cohorts based on the clinical history participants reported in a screening survey and a study questionnaire. Exposed participants had been in contact with someone with a PCR-confirmed or clinician-diagnosed COVID-19 case within 2 weeks of study entry. In the prospective study, mobile phlebotomists collected whole blood, serum and a nasopharyngeal or oropharyngeal swab from each participant. Additional blood draws and questionnaires over an approximately two-month period could optionally be provided by prospective study participants. Prospective study blood samples were shipped either frozen or at room temperature before DNA extraction. TCRbeta CDR3 regions were amplified from genomic DNA using the immunoSEQ Assay, a bias-controlled multiplex PCR. The original pipeline was this. Nucleated cell counts per sample were estimated from amplification of reference gene primers within the assay. To quantify the absolute abundance of each unique TCRbeta CDR3 rearrangement, sequence reads were collapsed and filtered. For each sample, productive Simpson clonality was calculated by taking the square root of Simpson's diversity index across productive rearrangements. Entries here come from immuneACCESS through TCRdb and include only in-frame sequences with V and J called. Some clones fail to appear in such tables; in the studies checked, an unresolved V gene covers under half of the shortfall, and the cause of the remainder is unknown. That table gives V, J and clone size, and the DNA gave D and trimming. A total of roughly 400,000 clones appear in this sample, approximately 89% of them only once. Around 0.86% of the sample rests with the top ten.

On the study overall, not on this receptor specifically: The quantity of clinical and demographic metadata differed by source and by participant and was supplied without curation.

Turning to this clone: What this receptor recognizes is not known. No qualities accompany the bases; no much larger clone lies one base away.

Sequences were obtained from PBMCs or T cells enriched from blood (not recorded which). The sequence derives from a woman in her 40s who had been exposed to COVID-19.

The CDR3 loop reads CASTYRGDLNTEAFF. The DNA is TGTGCCAGCACCTATCGGGGGGACCTGAACACTGAAGCTTTCTTT. Rearrangement joined TRBV7-2 to TRBJ1-1, with a weak D call of TRBD1 (5 bases match). V drops 7 bases and J drops 0 bases, leaving 15 bases in between. CDR1 SGHTA and CDR2 FQGNSA were looked up in the germline V gene. The CDR3 sequence holds 15 residues, the cysteine and phenylalanine included. Solely the CDR3 DNA is kept, with 45 bases framed from the first base.